This TCR beta chain was recovered during a study of blood T cells in healthy people across ages. Whole-study results and caveats: The study regarded diversity estimates from one million T cells as underestimates. The lack of PBMC sorting stopped any conclusive naive versus antigen-experienced comparison.

This clonotype occurred a few times. Its target is not known. Per germline, CDR1 SGHRS and CDR2 YFSETQ. The CDR3 loop spans 15 amino acids. Losses at the gene ends were 4 bases for V and 4 bases for J; bases not matched to a gene: 8. The authors ran a second PCR of about 6 to 11 cycles using a sample-barcoded 5' primer and a J-beta primer mix. Every single cDNA molecule received a tag from a template-switch adaptor with 12 random nucleotides. TCRdb reprocessed the 5' RACE reads via MiXCR and lists one record per CDR3 protein. The sample lists around 400,000 distinct CDR3 sequences, about 49% seen once, with under 65% in the top ten.

This TCR derives from a man aged 60 to 75 in good health. The gene calls are TRBV5-1 and TRBJ1-2, with 9 bases matching TRBD1. Sequencing used blood. Written as DNA, the CDR3 is TGCGCCAGCAGCCTGGGGACAGGGAGTCGCTATGGCTACACCTTC. It is translated as CASSLGTGSRYGYTF. Full variable domain (rest looked up from reference TRBV5-1 and TRBJ1-2): KAGVTQTPRYLIKTRGQQVTLSCSPISGHRSVSWYQQTPGQGLQFLFEYFSETQRNKGNFPGRFSGRQFSNSRSEMNVSTLELGDSALYLCASSLGTGSRYGYTFGSGTRLTVV.